This TCR beta chain was identified during a study of cytomegalovirus exposure and HLA in healthy donors. Looking at the study overall: A later analysis reported the same platform for the roughly 120 validation repertoires and the 500 to 700 first-cohort repertoires.

To note about this clone: Its cognate antigen is unknown.

Study-wide results and caveats: In a later analysis, first-cohort TCR clusters were found to tend to co-occur in the 130 or so validation repertoires. Most sequenced TCRs were rare (though some public TCRs occurred in many donors).

The assay was immunoSEQ multiplex PCR, and TCRdb's table has in-frame clones only and misses some. The table has approximately 230,000 clones, 87% seen once. Per germline, CDR1 SGHAT and CDR2 FQNNGV. The ends were cut back, 1 base at V and 4 bases at J, with 10 bases in the middle. The CDR3 consists of 14 residues. Specimen: PBMCs. The TCR comes from a man aged 18 to 29 in good health and CMV-seropositive. This chain uses TRBV11-2 with TRBJ1-2; D is possibly TRBD1 (5 bases). CDR3 sequence: CASSLGAGGYGYTF. CDR3 DNA sequence: TGTGCCAGCAGCTTAGGAGCCGGGGGCTATGGCTACACCTTC.